Presented here are 20 T cell receptor beta chains from one specimen sequenced in a study of shared clonotypes between healthy human individuals. Some clones are missing from TCRdb's copy, which holds only in-frame ones; the method was immunoSEQ multiplex PCR. This sample carries around 2.3 million clones, approximately 96% of them seen once, and the ten largest clones take roughly 0.13%. The source material was naive CD4+ T cells sorted from blood. This sample's subset: CD45RA+ positively selected. These receptor sequences come from a man younger than 35 in good health.

The chain couples TRBV6-1 to TRBJ1-2; no clear D gene. Germline loops: CDR1 MNHNS, CDR2 SASEGT. V dropped 1 base and J dropped 3 bases, with 6 bases sitting between them. This CDR3 region has 13 residues. The CDR3 spells CASSEDSYYGYTF. As DNA, the CDR3 is TGTGCCAGCAGTGAAGACAGCTACTATGGCTACACCTTC.

Only one count was recorded for this clone. V gene TRBV5-1 combines with J gene TRBJ1-3; D not certain. This CDR3 has 15 amino acids. The germline V and J ends were trimmed by 4 bases and 2 bases, with 13 bases remaining between them. Germline V gene sequence: CDR1 SGHRS, CDR2 YFSETQ. The CDR3 region is CASSLQPGPGNTIYF. The DNA for the CDR3 is TGCGCCAGCAGCCTTCAACCTGGCCCTGGAAACACCATATATTTT.

The CDR3 nucleotides are TGTGCCAGCAGCCCCGATTGGGGCTCAGCCAAAAACATTCAGTACTTC. This sequence encodes CASSPDWGSAKNIQYF. The V call is TRBV11-1, the J call TRBJ2-4, with D perhaps matching TRBD1 (5 bases). This CDR3 contains 16 residues. Deletions cut 5 bases from V and 0 bases from J, with 14 bases between. Germline values: CDR1 SGHAT, CDR2 FQDESV (reference sequence).

The rearrangement uses TRBV4-1 and TRBJ2-1; 8 positions agree with TRBD2. Looked up from germline, CDR1 is MGHRA and CDR2 is YSYEKL. The V segment lost 1 base and the J segment 0 bases; nucleotides outside the gene matches: 5. The CDR3 covers 17 residues. This chain's CDR3 is CASSQVTTSDSYNEQFF. CDR3 coding DNA: TGCGCCAGCAGCCAAGTGACGACTAGCGACTCCTACAATGAGCAGTTCTTC.

The chain joins TRBV5-1 to TRBJ2-7, with D perhaps assigned TRBD1 or TRBD2 (5 bases each). Germline CDR1 is SGHRS and CDR2 is YFSETQ. CDR3 length: 13 residues. Trimming took off 0 bases at V and 6 bases at J, with 10 bases between the two ends. Here the CDR3 DNA reads TGCGCCAGCAGCTTGGCCCATGGGGGCGAGCAGTACTTC. It specifies CASSLAHGGEQYF.

The chain combines TRBV5-1 with TRBJ2-6, with D unclear. CDR1 and CDR2 from the germline V gene are SGHRS and YFSETQ. The CDR3 has 13 amino acids. The V and J ends lost 4 bases and 0 bases respectively, with 2 bases between them. CDR3 protein: CASSTSGANVLTF. The CDR3 DNA follows: TGCGCCAGCAGCACCTCTGGGGCCAACGTCCTGACTTTC. Filled out from reference TRBV5-1 and TRBJ2-6, the complete variable domain reads KAGVTQTPRYLIKTRGQQVTLSCSPISGHRSVSWYQQTPGQGLQFLFEYFSETQRNKGNFPGRFSGRQFSNSRSEMNVSTLELGDSALYLCASSTSGANVLTFGAGSRLTVL.

This chain links TRBV30 with TRBJ1-2, with TRBD1 matching 9 bases. Germline CDR1 GTSNPN, CDR2 SVGIG (reference sequence). J lost 8 bases, V lost 1 base, and 11 bases had no gene match. The CDR3 runs to 15 residues. CDR3 sequence (DNA): TGTGCCTGGAGTGGTACCGACAGGGGGAATACGGGCTACACCTTC. As protein: CAWSGTDRGNTGYTF.

As to this clone: The junction differs from germline at one of its ends, possibly a read error. This chain links TRBV5-1 with TRBJ2-3, with TRBD2 identical over 12 bases. The CDR3 consists of 12 residues. Germline V lookup: CDR1 SGHRS, CDR2 YFSETQ. The CDR3 loop is CASSTTSGGLLF. In DNA form, the CDR3 reads TGCGCCAGCAGCACTACTAGCGGGGGGCTTCTTTTT. Looking up the rest from reference TRBV5-1 and TRBJ2-3 gives the full variable domain: KAGVTQTPRYLIKTRGQQVTLSCSPISGHRSVSWYQQTPGQGLQFLFEYFSETQRNKGNFPGRFSGRQFSNSRSEMNVSTLELGDSALYLCASSTTSGGLLFGPGTRLTVL.

The chain uses TRBV11-2 and TRBJ1-2, with a tentative D call TRBD1 (5 bases). The CDR3 covers 14 residues. Trimming shortened V by 5 bases and J by 7 bases, and 17 bases separated the two germline ends. Germline CDR1 and CDR2: SGHAT and FQNNGV. CDR3: CASSQSGAGGGYTF. CDR3 bases: TGTGCCAGCAGCCAGTCCGGGGCGGGGGGTGGCTACACCTTC.

In this sample, this clone turned up once. The V gene is TRBV2, the J gene TRBJ2-2; D not resolved. The CDR3 covers 13 residues. Trimming cost V 11 bases and J 4 bases, with 14 bases left between them. Germline-derived CDR1 and CDR2 are SNHLY and FYNNEI. The CDR3 coding sequence is TGTGCCGTTACTCCACGGGTCACCGGGGAGCTGTTTTTT. It codes for CAVTPRVTGELFF.

This chain joins TRBV5-1 and TRBJ2-7; D ambiguous. In germline, CDR1 is SGHRS, CDR2 YFSETQ. The CDR3 has 13 amino acids. V gave up 4 bases and J gave up 2 bases, with 10 bases separating them. The CDR3 DNA follows: TGCGCCAGCAGCCTACGCACCACCTACGAGCAGTACTTC. Its translation: CASSLRTTYEQYF.

The CDR3: CASSEIGTRGQTQYF. CDR3 sequence (DNA): TGTGCCAGCAGTGAAATCGGGACTAGAGGACAGACCCAGTACTTC. The genes are TRBV6-1 and TRBJ2-5, with TRBD2 identical over 8 bases. J gave up 6 bases and V 2 bases, and 8 bases lay outside the gene matches. CDR3 size: 15 residues. Germline values: CDR1 MNHNS, CDR2 SASEGT.

The chain uses TRBV28 and TRBJ1-3, with 7 nucleotides matching TRBD1. CDR1 is MDHEN and CDR2 is SYDVKM in the germline V gene. Unmatched junction bases numbered 4, after V lost 4 bases and J lost 4 bases. The CDR3 contains 14 residues. CDR3 DNA sequence: TGTGCCAGCAGTTCCGGGACAGAAGGAAACACCATATATTTT. Residues: CASSSGTEGNTIYF.

The chain has TRBV2 and TRBJ1-4, with D maybe TRBD1 (5 bases). V lost 6 bases and J 4 bases, leaving 15 bases between the germline ends. Per germline, CDR1 SNHLY and CDR2 FYNNEI. CDR3 length: 15 residues. The CDR3 DNA reads TGTGCCAGCAGATCCGCCGGGACGGATAATGAAAAACTGTTTTTT. Protein product: CASRSAGTDNEKLFF. The whole variable domain, remainder taken from reference TRBV2 and TRBJ1-4, is EPEVTQTPSHQVTQMGQEVILRCVPISNHLYFYWYRQILGQKVEFLVSFYNNEISEKSEIFDDQFSVERPDGSNFTLKIRSTKLEDSAMYFCASRSAGTDNEKLFFGSGTQLSVL.

The chain couples TRBV2 to TRBJ2-3; 10 nucleotides align to TRBD1. The CDR3 spans 14 residues. CDR1 and CDR2 (germline): SNHLY, FYNNEI. V shed 7 bases and J 6 bases; nucleotides not matched to a gene: 7. The CDR3 protein is CASTADRGLDTQYF. In nucleotides, the CDR3 is TGTGCCAGCACCGCGGACAGGGGGTTGGATACGCAGTATTTT. The whole variable domain, filled in from reference TRBV2 and TRBJ2-3, reads EPEVTQTPSHQVTQMGQEVILRCVPISNHLYFYWYRQILGQKVEFLVSFYNNEISEKSEIFDDQFSVERPDGSNFTLKIRSTKLEDSAMYFCASTADRGLDTQYFGPGTRLTVL.

V usage is TRBV6-5 and J usage is TRBJ2-1; D not certain. CDR1 is MNHEY, CDR2 SVGAGI, per germline. The CDR3 is made up of 14 amino acids. Trimming shortened V by 2 bases and J by 4 bases, and 9 bases separated the two germline ends. The CDR3 DNA sequence: TGTGCCAGCAGTTACCGGGCAAGTTACAATGAGCAGTTCTTC. It yields the protein CASSYRASYNEQFF.

V gene TRBV14 combines with J gene TRBJ1-6, with 9 bases aligning to TRBD1. The V and J ends lost 0 bases and 10 bases, in that order; junction bases with no gene match: 7. Germline CDR1 and CDR2: SGHDN and FVKESK. The CDR3 totals 16 residues. For the CDR3, the DNA is TGTGCCAGCAGCCAAGACCCCGGGACAGGGTGGTCACCCCTCCACTTT. It yields the protein CASSQDPGTGWSPLHF.

The CDR3 reads CASSPLSGDPITDTQYF. Here the CDR3 DNA reads TGCGCCAGCAGCCCACTTTCTGGGGACCCAATCACAGATACGCAGTATTTT. The J gene is TRBJ2-3, the V gene TRBV5-1; the D call may be TRBD1 or TRBD2 (5 bases each). The CDR3 runs to 17 residues. Germline loops: CDR1 SGHRS, CDR2 YFSETQ. Trimming left V 4 bases short and J 2 bases short, with 20 bases between.

CDR3 nucleotide sequence: TGTGCCAGCAGCTTGGAAACTAGCGGGTTGGAGACCCAGTACTTC. It codes for CASSLETSGLETQYF. The gene calls are TRBV5-6 and TRBJ2-5, with 9 bases that match TRBD2. Trimming took 0 bases from V and 5 from J; bases not matched to a gene: 5. The CDR3 has 15 residues. In germline, CDR1 is SGHDT, CDR2 YYEEEE.

The V and J genes are TRBV6-6 and TRBJ1-1; D uncertain. V lost 6 bases and J lost 1, with 6 bases in between. Looked up from germline, CDR1 is MNHNY and CDR2 is SVGAGI (reference sequence). CDR3 length: 12 amino acids. In DNA form, the CDR3 reads TGTGCCAGCAGCCGCCCGAACACTGAAGCTTTCTTT. It specifies CASSRPNTEAFF.